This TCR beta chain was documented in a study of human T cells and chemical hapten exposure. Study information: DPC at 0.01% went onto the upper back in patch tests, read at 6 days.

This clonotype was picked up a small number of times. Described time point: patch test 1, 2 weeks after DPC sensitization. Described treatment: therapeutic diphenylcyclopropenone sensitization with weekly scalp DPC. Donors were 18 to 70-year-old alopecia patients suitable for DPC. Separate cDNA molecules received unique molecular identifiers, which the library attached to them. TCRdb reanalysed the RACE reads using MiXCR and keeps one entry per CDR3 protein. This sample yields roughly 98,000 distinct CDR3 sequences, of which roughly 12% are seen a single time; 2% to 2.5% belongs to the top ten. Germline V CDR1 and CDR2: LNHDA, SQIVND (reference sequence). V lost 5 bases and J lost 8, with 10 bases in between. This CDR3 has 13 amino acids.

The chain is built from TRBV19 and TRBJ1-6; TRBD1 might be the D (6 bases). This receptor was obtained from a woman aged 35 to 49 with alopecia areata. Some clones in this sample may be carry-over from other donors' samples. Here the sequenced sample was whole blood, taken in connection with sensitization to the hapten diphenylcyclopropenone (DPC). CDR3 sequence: CASSLDSYSPLHF. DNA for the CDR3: TGTGCCAGTAGTCTGGACAGTTATTCACCCCTCCACTTT. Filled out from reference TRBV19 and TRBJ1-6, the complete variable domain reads DGGITQSPKYLFRKEGQNVTLSCEQNLNHDAMYWYRQDPGQGLRLIYYSQIVNDFQKGDIAEGYSVSREKKESFPLTVTSAQKNPTAFYLCASSLDSYSPLHFGNGTRLTVT.